This T cell receptor beta chain was recovered during a study of T cells after yellow fever vaccination. As for the study in general: Fractions of limited cellularity were prepared by means of SMART-Seq v4 Ultra Low Input. Study results and limitations: Abundant clonotypes from the bulk population could contaminate FACS-sorted repertoires. There was a small share of clonotypes that showed up in both the CD4 and CD8 compartments. Reappearance after the booster was seen for most primary-vaccination clones, at about 95% CD4 and around 90% CD8.

This clonotype showed up just a few times. Antigen specificity is unknown. CDR1 and CDR2 from the germline V gene are SGHTA and FQGNSA. V was clipped by 2 bases and J by 5 bases; unmatched bases: 7. The CDR3 covers 16 residues. TCRdb ran MiXCR on the 5' RACE reads and lists one entry per CDR3 protein. This table holds approximately 330,000 distinct CDR3 sequences, roughly an eighth found once. The chain is built from TRBV7-2 and TRBJ2-2; 8 bases align to TRBD1. The origin of this receptor is a man aged 18 to 35 who received the YFV17D yellow fever vaccine. The sequences come from CD4+ T cells sorted from PBMCs, collected 15 days after the yellow fever booster vaccination. The CDR3 DNA follows: TGTGCCAGCAGCTTACTCCAGGGGGCTATTACCGGGGAGCTGTTTTTT. Translating gives CASSLLQGAITGELFF. Full variable domain (outside the CDR3, taken from reference TRBV7-2 and TRBJ2-2): GAGVSQSPSNKVTEKGKDVELRCDPISGHTALYWYRQSLGQGLEFLIYFQGNSAPDKSGLPSDRFSAERTGGSVSTLTIQRTQQEDSAVYLCASSLLQGAITGELFFGEGSRLTVL.